What follows are 8 T cell receptor beta chains derived from one specimen sequenced in a study of blood T cell repertoires in COVID-19. The assay was immunoSEQ multiplex PCR, and TCRdb's table has in-frame clones only and misses some. The sample yields approximately 68,000 clones, roughly 80% seen once. The specimen sequenced was peripheral blood. The receptors derive from a man older than 75 with active COVID-19.

The chain carries TRBV4-3 and TRBJ2-3, with TRBD2 identical over 7 bases. The CDR3 contains 13 residues. The germline CDR1 and CDR2 sequences are LGHNA and YSLEER. Unmatched junction bases numbered 3, after V lost 8 bases and J lost 1 base. CDR3 in DNA: TGCGCCAGCGGGCTAGCGGGCACAGATACGCAGTATTTT. Translated: CASGLAGTDTQYF.

This sequence joins TRBV11-2 and TRBJ2-2; 7 bases match TRBD2. After removal of 0 bases from V and 6 bases from J, the junction contained 4 bases not matched to a gene. This CDR3 is 15 amino acids long. CDR1 and CDR2 (germline): SGHAT, FQNNGV. As DNA, the CDR3 is TGTGCCAGCAGCTTAGAGGTACTAGCGTCCGGGGAGCTGTTTTTT. Translation gives CASSLEVLASGELFF.

The genes are TRBV7-6 and TRBJ1-3, with D possibly being TRBD1 (5 bases). Germline V gene data show CDR1 as SGHVS and CDR2 as FNYEAQ. V dropped 5 bases and J dropped 1 base, with 12 bases sitting between them. This CDR3 has 15 residues. The CDR3 protein is CASSPGSSSGNTIYF. In nucleotides, the CDR3 is TGTGCCAGCAGCCCAGGGTCAAGTTCTGGAAACACCATATATTTT.

CDR3 nucleotides: TGCGCCAGCTCTCCGGAATCCGGGACAAGAGCTAACTATGGCTACACCTTC. As protein: CASSPESGTRANYGYTF. The genes are TRBV4-3 and TRBJ1-2; perhaps TRBD1 as D (6 bases). Germline CDR1 and CDR2: LGHNA and YSLEER. The germline V and J ends were trimmed by 8 bases and 0 bases, with 22 bases remaining between them. The CDR3 has 17 residues.

V and J are TRBV5-1 and TRBJ2-3; 8 positions agree with TRBD2. Unmatched junction bases numbered 15, after V lost 5 bases and J lost 4 bases. Germline CDR1 SGHRS, CDR2 YFSETQ. This CDR3 spans 17 amino acids. The CDR3 DNA sequence: TGCGCCAGCAGGGGTGTTGAGGGGAGCGGGAGTTCAGATACGCAGTATTTT. Protein sequence: CASRGVEGSGSSDTQYF.

The rearrangement uses TRBV29-1 and TRBJ2-1, with 16 bases identical to TRBD2. CDR1 is SQVTM and CDR2 is ANQGSEA in the germline V gene. Germline trimming cut 5 bases from V and 2 bases from J; bases unmatched to any gene: 3. This CDR3 has 16 residues. The CDR3 spells CSVPGTSGGAYNEQFF. CDR3 coding DNA: TGCAGCGTTCCAGGGACTAGCGGGGGGGCCTACAATGAGCAGTTCTTC.

V is TRBV13 and J is TRBJ2-3; TRBD2 matches 13 bases. The J segment lost 6 bases and the V segment lost 5 bases, leaving 14 bases of the junction unmatched. The CDR3 covers 18 residues. CDR1 and CDR2 from the germline V gene are PRHDT and FYEKMQ (reference sequence). The CDR3 spells CASSRRTSGRGRGDTQYF. DNA of the CDR3: TGTGCCAGCAGCAGGCGGACTAGCGGGAGAGGCCGGGGGGATACGCAGTATTTT.

The V call is TRBV7-8, the J call TRBJ2-1; TRBD1 matches 7 bases. CDR3 length equals 16 residues. The J segment lost 5 bases and the V segment lost 1 base, leaving 8 bases of the junction unmatched. Germline assignment: CDR1 SGHVS and CDR2 FQNEAQ. CDR3 in amino acids: CASSLGYRGFHNEQFF. The CDR3 DNA reads as TGTGCCAGCAGCTTAGGTTACAGGGGATTCCACAATGAGCAGTTCTTC. Using reference TRBV7-8 and TRBJ2-1 for the parts outside the CDR3, the full variable domain is GAGVSQSPRYKVAKRGQDVALRCDPISGHVSLFWYQQALGQGPEFLTYFQNEAQLDKSGLPSDRFFAERPEGSVSTLKIQRTQQEDSAVYLCASSLGYRGFHNEQFFGPGTRLTVL.